These 16 T cell receptor beta chains were all obtained from the same sample, sequenced in a study of T cells in Graves' hyperthyroidism and ophthalmopathy. From RNA transcripts, TCR beta CDR3 regions were amplified. HTBI primers drove first-round RT-PCR of the TCR CDR3. TCRdb called the multiplex PCR reads again in MiXCR, with one record for every CDR3 protein. Of a few hundred thousand distinct CDR3 sequences detected, approximately 14% appear once; the ten largest clones hold approximately 7%. Sequenced material: blood. The receptors were gathered from a woman in her 30s with Graves' hyperthyroidism.

This clonotype occurred many times. The rearrangement joins TRBV6-1 to TRBJ2-1, with D possibly TRBD1 on 5 matching bases. The germline V gene has CDR1 MNHNS and CDR2 SASEGT. Between the trimmed V and J ends, which lost 5 bases and 9 bases, there was a span of 23 bases. The CDR3 is made up of 16 amino acids. CDR3 sequence: CASSYRSTGPQGEQFF. Written as DNA, the CDR3 is TGTGCCAGCAGTTACCGCTCCACCGGGCCTCAGGGTGAGCAGTTCTTC.

The V gene is TRBV13, the J gene TRBJ2-3; TRBD1 matches 7 bases. Germline V gives CDR1 PRHDT, CDR2 FYEKMQ (reference sequence). There are 18 residues in the CDR3. J gave up 6 bases and V 4 bases, and 19 bases lay outside the gene matches. Written as DNA, the CDR3 is TGTGCCAGCAGCTCTCCGGGACAGCGGACCGTAATATTGGATACGCAGTATTTT. Amino acids: CASSSPGQRTVILDTQYF.

J is TRBJ1-4 and V is TRBV20-1, with no clear D. Germline CDR1 and CDR2: DFQATT and SNEGSKA (reference sequence). This CDR3 comprises 14 residues. The V gene lost 6 bases and the J gene lost 3 bases, with 14 bases spanning the gap. The CDR3 DNA reads as TGCAGTGCAAACAAGGGAACGGCTAATGAAAAACTGTTTTTT. This gives the protein CSANKGTANEKLFF.

This clonotype was observed once. The chain has TRBV7-3 and TRBJ2-6, with 7 positions matching TRBD2. The CDR3 is made up of 18 amino acids. Germline CDR1 reads SGHTA; CDR2 reads FQGTGA. V gave up 0 bases and J gave up 0 bases; unmatched junction bases: 5. The CDR3 is CASSLTLAGPSGANVLTF. CDR3 DNA: TGTGCCAGCAGCTTAACTTTAGCGGGCCCCTCTGGGGCCAACGTCCTGACTTTC.

This clonotype was detected ten times or more. V is TRBV27 and J is TRBJ2-1, with TRBD1 matching 11 bases. V lost 7 bases and J lost 8; bases outside the gene matches: 13. CDR3 length equals 16 residues. Germline CDR1 MNHEY, CDR2 SMNVEV (reference sequence). The CDR3 loop is CASKSASGQGGDEQFF. Written as DNA, the CDR3 is TGTGCCAGCAAGAGCGCCTCGGGACAGGGGGGGGATGAGCAGTTCTTC.

V gene TRBV14 combines with J gene TRBJ2-5; 11 nucleotides align to TRBD2. CDR1 is SGHDN, CDR2 FVKESK, per germline. The CDR3 consists of 18 residues. J lost 0 bases, V lost 1 base, and 7 bases had no gene match. CDR3 residues: CASSQGLAGGRYQETQYF. The CDR3, as DNA: TGTGCCAGCAGCCAAGGGCTAGCGGGAGGAAGGTACCAAGAGACCCAGTACTTC.

The gene calls are TRBV20-1 and TRBJ2-5; TRBD2 aligns across 11 bases. This CDR3 comprises 13 residues. With V trimmed by 5 bases and J by 5 bases, 4 bases remained unmatched. CDR1 and CDR2 from the germline V gene are DFQATT and SNEGSKA (reference sequence). CDR3 loop: CSAGTSGRETQYF. In DNA, the CDR3 is TGCAGTGCTGGGACTAGCGGAAGGGAGACCCAGTACTTC.

This clonotype occurred once. The CDR3 nucleotides are TGTGCCACCAGTGAATCCCAGAGTGAAGGCCAATGGTACCTGTCGGGAGAGCAGTTCTTC. It codes for CATSESQSEGQWYLSGEQFF. The chain joins TRBV24-1 to TRBJ2-1, with D perhaps TRBD2 (5 bases). The CDR3 sequence is 20 residues long. Germline V lookup: CDR1 KGHDR, CDR2 SFDVKD. Trimming took 4 bases from V and 10 from J, leaving 34 bases between them.

A note on this clonotype: A much bigger clone sits one base away, suggesting this may be a read error. V and J are TRBV10-3 and TRBJ2-1; 8 bases are a match to TRBD2. The CDR3 has 16 amino acids. V shed 0 bases and J 7 bases; nucleotides not matched to a gene: 8. CDR1 and CDR2 from the germline V gene are ENHRY and SYGVKD. The CDR3 loop is CAISESSSSGSNEQFF. Here the CDR3 DNA reads TGTGCCATCAGTGAGTCCTCCTCTAGCGGGTCGAATGAGCAGTTCTTC.

The CDR3 DNA reads as TGTGCCAGTAGTACAAAAGACCGATCTTTGGTGGGTGAGCAGTTCTTC. Translating it yields CASSTKDRSLVGEQFF. J is TRBJ2-1 and V is TRBV19; D ambiguous. CDR3 length equals 16 residues. The germline gives CDR1 LNHDA, CDR2 SQIVND (reference sequence). The V end was cut by 4 bases, the J end by 9 bases, with 22 bases between.

The chain has TRBV9 and TRBJ2-1; 7 nucleotides match TRBD1. The CDR3 contains 16 residues. The V gene end was trimmed by 3 bases and the J gene end by 1 base; junction bases not matched to a gene: 7. CDR1 and CDR2 (germline): SGDLS, YYNGEE. The CDR3 sequence is CASSGQGRESYNEQFF. The CDR3 DNA follows: TGTGCCAGCAGCGGACAGGGTAGGGAGTCCTACAATGAGCAGTTCTTC. Supplemented by reference TRBV9 and TRBJ2-1, the full variable domain reads DSGVTQTPKHLITATGQRVTLRCSPRSGDLSVYWYQQSLDQGLQFLIQYYNGEERAKGNILERFSAQQFPDLHSELNLSSLELGDSALYFCASSGQGRESYNEQFFGPGTRLTVL.

The genes are TRBV18 and TRBJ2-1; no reliable D call. Germline CDR1 KGHSH, CDR2 LQKENI. The CDR3 totals 15 residues. Trimming removed 1 base at V and 1 base at J, with 8 bases between. Here the CDR3 DNA reads TGTGCCAGCTCACCACTCCTGGATTCCTACAATGAGCAGTTCTTC. As protein: CASSPLLDSYNEQFF. Based on the CDR3 plus reference TRBV18 and TRBJ2-1, the full variable domain is NAGVMQNPRHLVRRRGQEARLRCSPMKGHSHVYWYRQLPEEGLKFMVYLQKENIIDESGMPKERFSAEFPKEGPSILRIQQVVRGDSAAYFCASSPLLDSYNEQFFGPGTRLTVL.

This clonotype was detected many times. This chain joins TRBV28 and TRBJ2-7; D perhaps matches TRBD2 (6 bases). Per the germline V gene, CDR1 is MDHEN and CDR2 is SYDVKM. Trimming shortened V by 5 bases and J by 1 base, and 21 bases separated the two germline ends. This CDR3 comprises 17 residues. CDR3 DNA sequence: TGTGCCAGCAGTACCCCTGGTTTACGGGGGTCGTCCTACGAGCAGTACTTC. Its translation is CASSTPGLRGSSYEQYF.

The genes are TRBV27 and TRBJ2-3, with 8 bases matching TRBD2. The ends lost 3 bases at V and 3 bases at J; junction bases unmatched: 8. The germline V gene encodes CDR1 MNHEY and CDR2 SMNVEV (reference sequence). The CDR3 runs 16 residues. CDR3 residues: CASSFGAGVGTDTQYF. The CDR3 DNA reads TGTGCCAGCAGTTTCGGAGCGGGAGTCGGGACAGATACGCAGTATTTT.

The chain recombines TRBV10-2 with TRBJ1-2; 11 positions match TRBD1. This CDR3 region has 14 residues. Germline trimming cut 8 bases from V and 0 bases from J; bases unmatched to any gene: 2. CDR1 is WSHSY and CDR2 is SAAADI in the germline V gene. The CDR3 bases are TGCGCCAGCGGGACAGGGGGATCTAACTATGGCTACACCTTC. It translates to CASGTGGSNYGYTF.

This clonotype was found a few times. The chain uses TRBV5-6 and TRBJ2-2, with D perhaps given as TRBD1 or TRBD2 (5 bases each). CDR3 length: 15 amino acids. Trimming shortened V by 2 bases and J by 6 bases, and 14 bases separated the two germline ends. Germline V gene data show CDR1 as SGHDT and CDR2 as YYEEEE. CDR3 DNA: TGTGCCAGCAGCTTCCGGGGCACCGGGGCCGGGGAGCTGTTTTTT. This sequence encodes CASSFRGTGAGELFF. Using reference TRBV5-6 and TRBJ2-2 for the parts outside the CDR3, the full variable domain is DAGVTQSPTHLIKTRGQQVTLRCSPKSGHDTVSWYQQALGQGPQFIFQYYEEEERQRGNFPDRFSGHQFPNYSSELNVNALLLGDSALYLCASSFRGTGAGELFFGEGSRLTVL.